The rows below give T cell receptor beta chains drawn from one sample of a study of blood T cell repertoires in COVID-19. This table comes from immunoSEQ multiplex PCR, and its TCRdb copy is limited to in-frame clones, with some not included. The repertoire has 50,000 to 65,000 clones, about four fifths of them found once; the top ten carry around 15%. Sequenced sample: peripheral blood. The receptors come from a man aged 60 to 69 with COVID-19, enrolled during active disease. CDR3s include the opening cysteine and the closing phenylalanine or tryptophan. The D gene is left open where the match is weak. A clone size is listed for some rows: how often the clone was seen (once, few, many), or a class if it is expanded.

d_call clone_size j_call v_call cdr3_nt cdr3_aa
. . TRBJ1-6 TRBV9 TGTGCCAGCAGCGCGGACAGTTATAATTCACCCCTCCACTTT CASSADSYNSPLHF
. . TRBJ2-2 TRBV5-1 TGCGCCAGCAGCCCGACTCCCATCCTTAACACCGGGGAGCTGTTTTTT CASSPTPILNTGELFF
TRBD2 . TRBJ2-7 TRBV5-4 TGTGCCAGCAGCCCCGGGACTAGCGACTCCTACGAGCAGTACTTC CASSPGTSDSYEQYF
. . TRBJ1-1 TRBV29-1 TGCAGCATCGAGGGCGGGGGATCCACTGAAGCTTTCTTT CSIEGGGSTEAFF
TRBD1 . TRBJ1-5 TRBV10-3 TGTGCCATCAGTGAGGAGACAGGGCGTCAGCCCCAGCATTTT CAISEETGRQPQHF
. . TRBJ1-3 TRBV29-1 TGCAGCGTTGGGACAGCCTCTGGAAACACCATATATTTT CSVGTASGNTIYF
TRBD2 few TRBJ2-1 TRBV11-2 TGTGCCAGCAGCTCAATAGCGGGAGGGATTGAGCAGTTCTTC CASSSIAGGIEQFF
. . TRBJ2-1 TRBV6-5 TGTGCCAGCAGGGGGGGAGACGGCTCCTACAATGAGCAGTTCTTC CASRGGDGSYNEQFF
TRBD1 . TRBJ1-1 TRBV4-1 TGCGCCAGCAGCCAACCGACAGGGAAGAACACTGAAGCTTTCTTT CASSQPTGKNTEAFF
TRBD1 . TRBJ1-6 TRBV3-1/TRBV3-2 TGTGCCAGCGGATGGACAGGAGAAGCCCTCCACTTT CASGWTGEALHF
. . TRBJ1-2 TRBV6-5 TGTGCCAGCAGTATCGCAGGGTACGGCTACACCTTC CASSIAGYGYTF
. . TRBJ2-1 TRBV19 TGTGCCAGTAGTACTTACAGGGATATGCGCTCCTACAATGAGCAGTTCTTC CASSTYRDMRSYNEQFF
TRBD2 once TRBJ2-1 TRBV9 TGTGCCAGCGGACCATCTCAAGCGGGGGTCTACAATGAGCAGTTCTTC CASGPSQAGVYNEQFF
TRBD2 . TRBJ2-5 TRBV7-3 TGTGCCAGCAGCCCGACTAGCGGAAATTCGTGGACCCAGTACTTC CASSPTSGNSWTQYF
. . TRBJ1-3 TRBV5-3 TGTGCCAGAAGTCTACAGGGAAACACCATATATTTT CARSLQGNTIYF
TRBD1 once TRBJ1-5 TRBV6-2/TRBV6-3 TGTGCCAGCAGTTACTCGACAGGGAATCAGCCCCAGCATTTT CASSYSTGNQPQHF
. . TRBJ1-3 TRBV6-5 TGTGCCAGCAGTTACCTGGGCCGTGGTTACACCATATATTTT CASSYLGRGYTIYF
. few TRBJ1-5 TRBV6-5 TGTGCCAGCGGCTGGTTGGATCAGCCCCAGCATTTT CASGWLDQPQHF
TRBD2 . TRBJ2-4 TRBV7-9 TGTGCCAGCAGCTTAGCCCCGGGACTAGCGTCGGACATTCAGTACTTC CASSLAPGLASDIQYF